This TCR beta chain was captured in a study of blood T cell repertoires in COVID-19. Study overall: Sites across the United States, Italy and Spain contributed samples from acute and convalescent COVID-19. PBMCs, B-cell-depleted T cells, or T cells were the source of the cDNA or gDNA that made up the material.

V lost 4 bases and J lost 2; bases outside the gene matches: 9. From germline, CDR1 is SGHDT and CDR2 YYEEEE. The CDR3 runs to 16 residues. In the authors' methods: Researchers report that nucleated cell counts were estimated from reference gene primer amplification. Repertoires were generated with immunoSEQ multiplex PCR, while TCRdb's copy carries only in-frame clones and drops some. That table supplies the V and J calls and clone size; D and trimming were determined from the DNA. Of some 150,000 clones listed, around 85% are singletons. The sample comprised peripheral blood. The gene calls are TRBV5-6 and TRBJ2-5; 9 positions agree with TRBD1. The receptor was isolated from a man in his 70s with acute or convalescent COVID-19. CDR3 DNA: TGTGCCAGCAGCAACCGGGACAGGGTTACACAAGAGACCCAGTACTTC. This encodes CASSNRDRVTQETQYF. Full variable domain (rest looked up from reference TRBV5-6 and TRBJ2-5): DAGVTQSPTHLIKTRGQQVTLRCSPKSGHDTVSWYQQALGQGPQFIFQYYEEEERQRGNFPDRFSGHQFPNYSSELNVNALLLGDSALYLCASSNRDRVTQETQYFGPGTRLLVL.